This TCR beta chain came from a study of regulatory T cells (dated by TCRdb to the late 2010s). About the investigation overall: T-cell receptor beta repertoires of sorted regulatory, conventional CD4+ and CD8+ T cells were compared between CD3G-deficient patients and healthy controls. Study-wide conclusions, independent of this receptor: In patients, repertoires had restricted unique TRB V-J pairs and skewed V and J gene usage, with regulatory T cells showing the most marked changes. Conventional CD4+ T cells from CD3G-deficient patients were enriched for hydrophobic residues at CDR3 positions 6 and 7, suggesting more self-reactive specificities.

The multiplex PCR relied on 52 forward TRBV primers and 13 reverse TRBJ primers, and amplification bias was corrected through assay-based and computational methods. Rearranged TRB loci were amplified from genomic DNA by multiplex PCR within the immunoSEQ assay. Sequencing of the TRB amplicons was done on an Illumina HiSeq platform. On the study's bioinformatics: Raw sequences were error-filtered and aligned to reference gene sequences by custom algorithms and were subsequently analyzed with the immunoSEQ online tools. Frequencies of productive and nonproductive TRB rearrangements were evaluated among both unique and total sequences. Assessment of potential self-reactivity relied on the hydrophobicity of positions 6 and 7 in the TRB CDR3, along with their amino acid composition. Prism software was used to run t tests, Mann-Whitney tests or two-way ANOVA for comparisons between groups. The table comes from immuneACCESS by way of TCRdb, which keeps in-frame sequences with V and J called. Part of the clones is missing from these tables; in studies checked, under half for an unresolved V gene and the rest for unknown reasons. That table is the source of V, J and clone size, and D and trimming were worked out from the DNA. The sample table contains 30,000 to 40,000 clones; only one count was recorded for around 91% of them. The top ten clonotypes cover 2% to 3% of the sample.

A distance of 13 bases separates the germline ends of V and J, which lose 5 bases and 0 bases respectively. The CDR3 holds 16 amino acids from the cysteine to the phenylalanine. CDR3 DNA only is kept here, 48 bases in frame from base 1. As encoded in the germline V gene, CDR1 is MGHDK while CDR2 is SYGVNS. Evidence of autoimmunity was present in all CD3G-deficient patients, and the autoimmunity was more severe in two of the patients. Patients ranged from 2 to 39 years of age at testing and had reduced naive and increased memory CD4+ and CD8+ T-cell proportions. CD4+ cells were FACS-sorted into CD25-high CD127-low regulatory T cells and CD25-low CD127-high conventional CD4+ T cells. The patient group comprised over 5 individuals with CD3G deficiency. Patient samples and clinical data were obtained from an international physician network spanning the United States, Europe and Asia. Peripheral blood mononuclear cells were isolated by Ficoll density separation.

Concerning this clone itself: Its antigen has not been determined. One base away there is no much larger clone; base qualities are not given.

The sequence links TRBV25-1 to TRBJ2-2, with a tentative D call of TRBD1 or TRBD2, each matching 5 bases. The sequenced material came from conventional CD4+ T cells sorted from blood. The sequence was obtained from a person under 35 with CD3G deficiency. CDR3 loop: CASSPRDGANTGELFF. The DNA is as follows: TGTGCCAGCAGTCCCCGGGACGGAGCGAACACCGGGGAGCTGTTTTTT.